This TCR beta chain was captured by sequencing in a study of breast tumors, draining lymph nodes, adjacent tissues. General observations from the study: That most tumor T cells come from lymph nodes remained unproven. Compared with lymph nodes, tumors were less diverse; compared with nontumor tissue, more. Data fit most tumor T cells coming from lymph node, expanding in tumor. Luminal-like breast cancer showed significantly higher tumor–nontumor repertoire similarity than basal-like.

The lymph nodes were axillary draining lymph nodes from breast cancer patients. In the case of this clonotype: What it binds is unknown.

MiXCR was run by TCRdb on the multiplex PCR reads, yielding one entry per CDR3 protein. The sample holds approximately 100,000 distinct CDR3 sequences, 21% seen once. The CDR3 consists of 11 residues. V lost 8 bases, J lost 5 bases, and 9 bases lay in between. Sequencing was done on a sample of axillary lymph node tissue. This sequence joins TRBV12-3 or TRBV12-4 and TRBJ1-2, with a possible D match to TRBD1 (6 bases). The receptor was isolated from a female donor with breast cancer. Some clones in this sample may be carry-over from other donors' samples. The CDR3, as DNA: TGTGCCAGCTCGACAGGTTATGGCTACACCTTC. This codes for CASSTGYGYTF.